A single sample gave rise to the 10 T cell receptor beta chains below, sequenced in a study of STAT3 mutations in large granular lymphocyte leukemia. TCRdb keeps only in-frame clones here, not all; method: immunoSEQ multiplex PCR. This sample has about 9,300 clones, with around 89% found just once. Points from the study as a whole: At least one immunodominant TCR beta clonotype appeared in every T-cell large granular lymphocyte leukemia patient.

Which antigens these TCRs recognize remains unknown. Sequenced material: peripheral blood mononuclear cells. The source of these receptors is an elderly man with T-cell large granular lymphocyte leukemia. Some clones in this sample may be carry-over from other donors' samples.

CDR3 amino acids: CASSSRSGTDGYTF. CDR3 in DNA: TGTGCCAGCAGCTCAAGGTCCGGAACCGATGGCTACACCTTC. The V call is TRBV11-2, the J call TRBJ1-2, with unresolved D. CDR1 is SGHAT and CDR2 is FQNNGV in the germline V gene. The V end was cut by 4 bases, the J end by 6 bases, with 15 bases between. This CDR3 comprises 14 residues.

This sequence joins TRBV7-9 and TRBJ1-2; D possibly corresponds to TRBD1 (5 bases). Germline CDR1 and CDR2: SEHNR and FQNEAQ (reference sequence). V shed 4 bases and J shed 2 bases, with 17 bases lying between them. This CDR3 comprises 16 residues. DNA of the CDR3: TGTGCCAGCAGCTCTACCGAGGGGCAGTCCAACTATGGCTACACCTTC. This encodes CASSSTEGQSNYGYTF.

The gene calls are TRBV6-5 and TRBJ2-5; D is undetermined. V shed 5 bases and J shed 0 bases, with 10 bases lying between them. The germline CDR1 and CDR2 sequences are MNHEY and SVGAGI. The CDR3 extends over 14 amino acids. The CDR3 DNA reads TGTGCCAGCAGTCGGGCTTCGTACCAAGAGACCCAGTACTTC. Protein sequence: CASSRASYQETQYF.

The chain combines TRBV4-3 with TRBJ1-6; D perhaps matches TRBD1 (6 bases). The V gene lost 0 bases and the J gene lost 8 bases, with 14 bases spanning the gap. The CDR3 totals 16 residues. Germline V lookup: CDR1 LGHNA, CDR2 YSLEER. Here the CDR3 reads CASSQDVAGAYSPLHF. CDR3 nucleotides: TGCGCCAGCAGCCAAGATGTAGCGGGGGCGTATTCACCCCTCCACTTT.

This clone was seen once. The chain is built from TRBV15 and TRBJ1-1; unclear D gene. CDR1 is LNHNV and CDR2 is YYDKDF in the germline V gene (reference sequence). V lost 7 bases to trimming and J lost 0 bases, with 12 bases between them. This CDR3 is 14 amino acids long. The CDR3 reads CATTPRTVNTEAFF. CDR3 nucleotides: TGTGCCACCACCCCGAGGACGGTGAACACTGAAGCTTTCTTT.

The CDR3 loop is CASSIPFSGELFF. The CDR3 DNA sequence: TGTGCCAGTAGTATACCCTTTTCCGGGGAGCTGTTTTTT. The rearrangement links TRBV19 to TRBJ2-2; no definite D call. The CDR3 runs to 13 residues. V dropped 2 bases and J dropped 6 bases, with 7 bases sitting between them. Germline V lookup: CDR1 LNHDA, CDR2 SQIVND (reference sequence).

Remarks on this clone: Relative to the germline gene, one junction end is altered; a read error may explain this. The chain has TRBV6-5 and TRBJ1-2; possible D gene TRBD1, 5 bases. This CDR3 contains 14 residues. Germline CDR1 and CDR2: MNHEY and SVGAGI. Here the CDR3 DNA reads TGTGCCAGCAGTTTATACCCGGACGGGGCCACCTTGACTTTC. It specifies CASSLYPDGATLTF.

The chain couples TRBV2 to TRBJ1-2, with 8 nucleotides matching TRBD1. Germline V CDR1 and CDR2: SNHLY, FYNNEI. Trimming at V came to 4 bases and at J to 0 bases, leaving 4 bases not matched to a gene. The CDR3 extends over 15 amino acids. CDR3 bases: TGTGCCAGCAGTGTTGACAGGGGTTCTAACTATGGCTACACCTTC. Encoded protein: CASSVDRGSNYGYTF.

This rearrangement joins TRBV18 to TRBJ1-2; a possible D gene is TRBD1 (5 bases). The V gene lost 1 base and the J gene lost 6 bases, with 15 bases spanning the gap. The germline gives CDR1 KGHSH, CDR2 LQKENI. The CDR3 runs 15 residues. CDR3 sequence: CASSPRGGGGDGYTF. Written as DNA, the CDR3 is TGTGCCAGCTCACCACGAGGAGGCGGGGGTGATGGCTACACCTTC.

The chain employs TRBV30 and TRBJ2-3; 15 bases line up with TRBD2. Per the germline V gene, CDR1 is GTSNPN and CDR2 is SVGIG (reference sequence). V was clipped by 5 bases and J by 3 bases; unmatched bases: 0. CDR3 length: 14 amino acids. The DNA of the CDR3 is TGTGCCTGGGGGACTAGCGGGGGGACAGATACGCAGTATTTT. Residues: CAWGTSGGTDTQYF.